This TCR beta chain is from a study of T cell responses to AZD1222 COVID-19 vaccine. Profiled with immunoSEQ multiplex PCR; TCRdb holds only in-frame clones, not every one. The repertoire holds about 150,000 clones, with 92% as singletons. The CDR3 contains 13 residues. Germline V gene lookup returns CDR1 GTSNPN and CDR2 SVGIG (reference sequence). General observations from the study: Vaccine-associated CD4 TCRs spanned spike, dominant at 160-218 and 743-854. Reportedly, nearly half the spike-specific TCRs target unmutated variant regions.

Notes on this clone: The antigen is not known.

The material was peripheral blood, obtained 28 days after the second AZD1222 dose. The receptor's source is an adult who received the AZD1222 COVID-19 vaccine. This chain uses TRBV30 with TRBJ2-2, with D uncertain. The CDR3 region is CGIAPPNTGELFF. The CDR3 bases are TGTGGGATCGCTCCCCCGAACACCGGGGAGCTGTTTTTT. The whole variable domain, filled in from reference TRBV30 and TRBJ2-2, reads SQTIHQWPATLVQPVGSPLSLECTVEGTSNPNLYWYRQAAGRGLQLLFYSVGIGQISSEVPQNLSASRPQDRQFILSSKKLLLSDSGFYLCGIAPPNTGELFFGEGSRLTVL.